The entry below gives a single TCR beta chain sequence along with its context. TCRdb called the RT-PCR reads again in MiXCR, with one record for every CDR3 protein. The top ten hold under 6.5% of the sample, which has roughly 880,000 distinct CDR3 sequences, about 20% seen once. This entry comes from a study of patients and donors after allogeneic stem cell transplantation. The V gene end was trimmed by 4 bases and the J gene end by 2 bases; junction bases not matched to a gene: 7. CDR3 length equals 15 residues. Sample: blood, either unsorted or a sorted T cell fraction (not recorded which). The source is a human donor who was either an allogeneic HSCT recipient or a stem cell or donor lymphocyte infusion donor (not recorded which). It is not recorded whose cells these are; they may come from a transplant donor. This rearrangement joins TRBV12-3 or TRBV12-4 to TRBJ2-7; TRBD1 matches 8 bases. CDR3 residues: CASSSTGALAYEQYF. CDR3 bases: TGTGCCAGCAGTTCGACAGGGGCCTTGGCCTACGAGCAGTACTTC.